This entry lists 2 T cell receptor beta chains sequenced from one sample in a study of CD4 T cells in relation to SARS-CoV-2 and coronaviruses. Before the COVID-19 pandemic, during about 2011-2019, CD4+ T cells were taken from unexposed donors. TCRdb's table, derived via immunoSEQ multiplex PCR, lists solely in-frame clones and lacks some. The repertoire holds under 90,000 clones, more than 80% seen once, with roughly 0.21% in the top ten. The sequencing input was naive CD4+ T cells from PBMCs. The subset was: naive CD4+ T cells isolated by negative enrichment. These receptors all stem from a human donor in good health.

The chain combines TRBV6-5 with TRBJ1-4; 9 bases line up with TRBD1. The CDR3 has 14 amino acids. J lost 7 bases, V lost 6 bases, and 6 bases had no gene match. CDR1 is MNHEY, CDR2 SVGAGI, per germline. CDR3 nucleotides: TGTGCCAGCAGCTTAACAGGGGGCGGTGAAAAACTGTTTTTT. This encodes CASSLTGGGEKLFF.

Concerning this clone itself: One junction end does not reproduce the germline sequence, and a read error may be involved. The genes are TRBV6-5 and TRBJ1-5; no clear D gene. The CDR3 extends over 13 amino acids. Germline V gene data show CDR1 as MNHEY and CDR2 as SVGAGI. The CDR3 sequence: CASSDSGNQPQHF. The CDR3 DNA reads TGTGCCAGCAGTGACTCAGGTAATCAGCCCCAGCATTTT.